This TCR beta chain appears in the sequencing data of a study of T cell responses to AZD1222 COVID-19 vaccine. The protocol was immunoSEQ multiplex PCR, while the TCRdb copy is restricted to in-frame clones and leaves out a portion. In the table there are 130,000 to 150,000 clones, roughly 89% of which are singletons. The study, taken as a whole, reports: Spike-specific TCR breadth and depth grew following two AZD1222 doses.

About this clone itself: The antigen is not known.

The V end was cut by 5 bases, the J end by 6 bases, with 14 bases between. This CDR3 region has 14 residues. Per the germline V gene, CDR1 is MNHEY and CDR2 is SVGAGI. J is TRBJ2-1 and V is TRBV6-5; either TRBD1 or TRBD2 may fit D (5 bases each). This receptor was taken from an adult in good health. The specimen was peripheral blood, collected on day 0 of AZD1222 vaccination. Written as DNA, the CDR3 is TGTGCCAGCAGTCGCCTGGGGGAATTCAATGAGCAGTTCTTC. This encodes CASSRLGEFNEQFF.